This record covers a single T cell receptor (beta chain). The target antigen is unknown. This entry is derived from a study of regulatory T cells in long-lasting Graves disease. Study-level results: Newly diagnosed disease favored TRBV20-1 and TRBJ2-1 over persistent disease.

Indicated time point: newly diagnosed GD, antithyroid drugs for less than 3 months. There was RNA extracted from PBMCs, and the TCR library was made from it. Library construction for TCR beta used iRepertoire HTBI primers and Arm-PCR of CDR3 regions. MiXCR was run by TCRdb on the multiplex PCR reads, yielding one entry per CDR3 protein. The data contain roughly 220,000 distinct CDR3 sequences, around 16% of them singletons. V was pared by 4 bases and J by 0 bases, with 6 bases between. CDR3 length: 13 residues. CDR1 and CDR2 from the germline V gene are SGDLS and YYNGEE. J is TRBJ2-3 and V is TRBV9; D not resolved. The clonotype comes from a female donor with Graves disease. Specimen: peripheral blood mononuclear cells (PBMCs), collected at new diagnosis, from a patient treated with antithyroid drugs. CDR3 amino acids: CASSSQSTDTQYF. The CDR3 coding sequence is TGTGCCAGCAGCTCCCAGAGCACAGATACGCAGTATTTT.